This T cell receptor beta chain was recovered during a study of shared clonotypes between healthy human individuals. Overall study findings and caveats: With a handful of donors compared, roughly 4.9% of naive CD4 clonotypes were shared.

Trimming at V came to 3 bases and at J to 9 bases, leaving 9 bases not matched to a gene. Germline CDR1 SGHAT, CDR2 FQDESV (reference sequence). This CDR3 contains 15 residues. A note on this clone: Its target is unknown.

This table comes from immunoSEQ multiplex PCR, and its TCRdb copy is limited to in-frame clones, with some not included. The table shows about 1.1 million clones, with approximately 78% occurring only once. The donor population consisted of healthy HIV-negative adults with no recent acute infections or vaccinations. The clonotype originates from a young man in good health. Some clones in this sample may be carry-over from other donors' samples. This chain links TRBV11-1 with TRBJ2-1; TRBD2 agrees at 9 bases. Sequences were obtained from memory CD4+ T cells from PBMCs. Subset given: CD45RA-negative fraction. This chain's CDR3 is CASSFRLAGVSEQFF. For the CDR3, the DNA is TGTGCCAGCAGCTTCAGATTAGCGGGAGTTAGTGAGCAGTTCTTC.